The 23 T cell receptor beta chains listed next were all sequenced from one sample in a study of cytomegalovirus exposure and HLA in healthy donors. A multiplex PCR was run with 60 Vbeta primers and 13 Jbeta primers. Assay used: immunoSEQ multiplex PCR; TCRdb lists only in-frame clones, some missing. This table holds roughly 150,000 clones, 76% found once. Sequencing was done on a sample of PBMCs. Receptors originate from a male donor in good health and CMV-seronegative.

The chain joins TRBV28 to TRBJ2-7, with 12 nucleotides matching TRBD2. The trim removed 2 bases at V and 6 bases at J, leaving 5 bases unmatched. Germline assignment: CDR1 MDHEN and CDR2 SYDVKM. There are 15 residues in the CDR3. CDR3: CASSLRLAGVGEQYF. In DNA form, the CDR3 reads TGTGCCAGCAGTTTAAGACTAGCGGGAGTGGGCGAGCAGTACTTC. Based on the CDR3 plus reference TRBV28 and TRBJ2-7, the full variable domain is DVKVTQSSRYLVKRTGEKVFLECVQDMDHENMFWYRQDPGLGLRLIYFSYDVKMKEKGDIPEGYSVSREKKERFSLILESASTNQTSMYLCASSLRLAGVGEQYFGPGTRLTVT.

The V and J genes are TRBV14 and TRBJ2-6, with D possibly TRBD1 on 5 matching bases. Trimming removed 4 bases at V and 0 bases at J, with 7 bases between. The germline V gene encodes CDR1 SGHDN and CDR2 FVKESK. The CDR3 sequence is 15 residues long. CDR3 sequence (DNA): TGTGCCAGCAGCCGAAGGGGCTCTGGGGCCAACGTCCTGACTTTC. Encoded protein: CASSRRGSGANVLTF.

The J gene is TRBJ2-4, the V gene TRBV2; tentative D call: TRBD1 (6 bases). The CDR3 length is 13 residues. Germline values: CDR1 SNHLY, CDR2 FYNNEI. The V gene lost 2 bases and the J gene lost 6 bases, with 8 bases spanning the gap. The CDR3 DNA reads TGTGCCAGCAGTGAAAGGGGGAGAAACATTCAGTACTTC. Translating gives CASSERGRNIQYF.

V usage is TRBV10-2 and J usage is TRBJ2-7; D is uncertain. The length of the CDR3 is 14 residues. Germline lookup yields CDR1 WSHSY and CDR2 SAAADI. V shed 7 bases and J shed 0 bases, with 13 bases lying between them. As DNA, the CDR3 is TGCGCCAGCACGGTCCCCGAAAACTCCTACGAGCAGTACTTC. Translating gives CASTVPENSYEQYF.

The CDR3 DNA sequence: TGTGCCAGCAGTTTTTCGACAGGGGGCTACGAGCAGTACTTC. Encoded protein: CASSFSTGGYEQYF. The chain employs TRBV28 and TRBJ2-7; 9 bases match TRBD1. The germline V gene encodes CDR1 MDHEN and CDR2 SYDVKM. J gave up 3 bases and V 3 bases, and 3 bases lay outside the gene matches. The CDR3 spans 14 residues. The variable domain in full, completed from reference TRBV28 and TRBJ2-7, reads DVKVTQSSRYLVKRTGEKVFLECVQDMDHENMFWYRQDPGLGLRLIYFSYDVKMKEKGDIPEGYSVSREKKERFSLILESASTNQTSMYLCASSFSTGGYEQYFGPGTRLTVT.

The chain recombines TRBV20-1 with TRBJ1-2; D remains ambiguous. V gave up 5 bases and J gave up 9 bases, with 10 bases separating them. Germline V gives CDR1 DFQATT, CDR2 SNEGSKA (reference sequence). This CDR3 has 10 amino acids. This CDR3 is CSAAPARYTF. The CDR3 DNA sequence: TGCAGTGCTGCACCAGCGCGCTACACCTTC.

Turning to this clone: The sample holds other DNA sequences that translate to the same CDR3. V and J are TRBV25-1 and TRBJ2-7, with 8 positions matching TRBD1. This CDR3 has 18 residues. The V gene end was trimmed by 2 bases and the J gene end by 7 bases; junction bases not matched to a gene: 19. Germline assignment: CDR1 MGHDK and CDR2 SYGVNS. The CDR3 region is CASSEAGGRWMVAREQYF. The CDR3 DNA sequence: TGTGCCAGCAGTGAAGCAGGGGGCCGTTGGATGGTGGCTCGAGAGCAGTACTTC.

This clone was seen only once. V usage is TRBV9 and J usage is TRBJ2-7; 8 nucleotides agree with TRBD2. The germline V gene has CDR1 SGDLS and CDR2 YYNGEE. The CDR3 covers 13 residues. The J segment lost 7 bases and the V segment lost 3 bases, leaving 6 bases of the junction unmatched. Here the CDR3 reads CASSEYVAGEQYF. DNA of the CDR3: TGTGCCAGCAGCGAATATGTAGCGGGGGAGCAGTACTTC.

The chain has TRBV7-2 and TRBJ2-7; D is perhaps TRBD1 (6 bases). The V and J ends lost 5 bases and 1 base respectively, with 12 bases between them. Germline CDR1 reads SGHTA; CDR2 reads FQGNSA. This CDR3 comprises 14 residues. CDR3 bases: TGTGCCAGCAGCGTGTCCGGGACATCCTACGAGCAGTACTTC. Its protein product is CASSVSGTSYEQYF. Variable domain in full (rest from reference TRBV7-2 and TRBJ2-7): GAGVSQSPSNKVTEKGKDVELRCDPISGHTALYWYRQSLGQGLEFLIYFQGNSAPDKSGLPSDRFSAERTGGSVSTLTIQRTQQEDSAVYLCASSVSGTSYEQYFGPGTRLTVT.

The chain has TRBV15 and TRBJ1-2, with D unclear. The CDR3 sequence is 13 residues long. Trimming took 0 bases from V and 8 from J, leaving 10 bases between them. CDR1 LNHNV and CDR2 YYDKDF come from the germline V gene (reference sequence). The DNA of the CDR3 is TGTGCCACCAGCAGAGACTTACTCTCGGGCTACACCTTC. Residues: CATSRDLLSGYTF.

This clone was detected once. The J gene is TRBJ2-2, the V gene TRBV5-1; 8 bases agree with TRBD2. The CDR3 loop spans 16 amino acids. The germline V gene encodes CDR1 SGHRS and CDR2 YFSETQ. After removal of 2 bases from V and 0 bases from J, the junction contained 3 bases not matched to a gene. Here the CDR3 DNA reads TGCGCCAGCAGCTTCCGGGGGGGAACGAACACCGGGGAGCTGTTTTTT. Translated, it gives CASSFRGGTNTGELFF.

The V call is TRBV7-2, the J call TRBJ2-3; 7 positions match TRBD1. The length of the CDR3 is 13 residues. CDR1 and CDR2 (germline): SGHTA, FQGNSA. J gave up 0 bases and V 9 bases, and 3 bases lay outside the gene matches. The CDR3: CARRGLSTDTQYF. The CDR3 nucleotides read TGTGCCAGAAGGGGGCTGAGCACAGATACGCAGTATTTT.

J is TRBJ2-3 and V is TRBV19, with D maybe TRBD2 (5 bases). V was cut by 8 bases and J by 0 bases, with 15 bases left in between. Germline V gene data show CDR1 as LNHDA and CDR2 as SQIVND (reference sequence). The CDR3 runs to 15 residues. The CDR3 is CASGKRTYSTDTQYF. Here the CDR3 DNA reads TGTGCCAGTGGGAAGCGGACCTATAGCACAGATACGCAGTATTTT.

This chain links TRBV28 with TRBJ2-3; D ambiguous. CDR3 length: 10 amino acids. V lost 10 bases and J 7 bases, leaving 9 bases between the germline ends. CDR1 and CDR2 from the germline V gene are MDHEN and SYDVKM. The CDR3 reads CATELNTQYF. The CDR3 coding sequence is TGTGCCACCGAGTTGAATACGCAGTATTTT.

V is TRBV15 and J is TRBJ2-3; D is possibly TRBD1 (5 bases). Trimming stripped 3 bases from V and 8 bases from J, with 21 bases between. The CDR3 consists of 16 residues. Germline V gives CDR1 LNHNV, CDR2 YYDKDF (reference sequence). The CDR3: CATSRPQEAEQGTQYF. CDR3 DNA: TGTGCCACCAGCAGGCCCCAAGAGGCGGAGCAGGGTACGCAGTATTTT.

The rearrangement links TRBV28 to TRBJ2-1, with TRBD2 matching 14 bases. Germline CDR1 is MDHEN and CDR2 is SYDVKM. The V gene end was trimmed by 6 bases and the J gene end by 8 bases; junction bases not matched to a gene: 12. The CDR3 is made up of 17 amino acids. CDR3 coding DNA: TGTGCCAGCAGAGAGGACGGCGGGACTAGCGGGAGTGATGAGCAGTTCTTC. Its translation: CASREDGGTSGSDEQFF.

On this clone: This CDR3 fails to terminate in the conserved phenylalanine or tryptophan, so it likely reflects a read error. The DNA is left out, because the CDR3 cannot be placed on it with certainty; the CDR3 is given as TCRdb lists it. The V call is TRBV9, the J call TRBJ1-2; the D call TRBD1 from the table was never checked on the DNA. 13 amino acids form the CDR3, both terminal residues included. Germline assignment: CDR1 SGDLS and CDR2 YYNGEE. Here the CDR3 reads CASSVSRTGSMVL.

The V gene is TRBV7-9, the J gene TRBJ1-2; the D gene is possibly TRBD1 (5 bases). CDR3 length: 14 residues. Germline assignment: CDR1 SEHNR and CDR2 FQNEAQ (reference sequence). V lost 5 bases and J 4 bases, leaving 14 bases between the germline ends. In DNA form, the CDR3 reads TGTGCCAGCAGCAGGCGGGGGGATGGCTATGGCTACACCTTC. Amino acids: CASSRRGDGYGYTF.

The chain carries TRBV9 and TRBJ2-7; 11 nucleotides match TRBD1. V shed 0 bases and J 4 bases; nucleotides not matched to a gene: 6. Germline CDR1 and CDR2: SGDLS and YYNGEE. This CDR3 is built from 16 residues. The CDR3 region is CASSVGGQGGWYEQYF. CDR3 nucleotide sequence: TGTGCCAGCAGCGTAGGGGGACAGGGGGGTTGGTACGAGCAGTACTTC. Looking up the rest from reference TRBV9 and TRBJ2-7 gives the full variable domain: DSGVTQTPKHLITATGQRVTLRCSPRSGDLSVYWYQQSLDQGLQFLIQYYNGEERAKGNILERFSAQQFPDLHSELNLSSLELGDSALYFCASSVGGQGGWYEQYFGPGTRLTVT.

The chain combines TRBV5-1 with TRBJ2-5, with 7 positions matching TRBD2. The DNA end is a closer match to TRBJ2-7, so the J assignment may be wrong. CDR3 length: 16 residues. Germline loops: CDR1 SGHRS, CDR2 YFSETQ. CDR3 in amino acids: CASSLTPGGSLYEQYF. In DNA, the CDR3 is TGCGCCAGCAGCTTGACTCCGGGGGGTTCCCTCTACGAGCAGTACTTC.

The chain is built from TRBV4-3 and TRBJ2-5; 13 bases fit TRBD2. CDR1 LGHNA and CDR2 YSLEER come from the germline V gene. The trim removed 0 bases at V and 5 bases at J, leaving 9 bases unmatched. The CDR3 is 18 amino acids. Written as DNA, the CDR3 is TGCGCCAGCAGCCAAGACCAACTAGCGGGAGGGTATAGGGAGACCCAGTACTTC. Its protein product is CASSQDQLAGGYRETQYF.

CDR3 loop: CASSLRTSGGITDTQYF. The CDR3 DNA reads TGTGCCAGCAGCCTCCGGACTAGCGGGGGGATCACAGATACGCAGTATTTT. The rearrangement uses TRBV7-2 and TRBJ2-3, with TRBD2 matching over 14 bases. J was trimmed by 2 bases and V by 5 bases; bases with no gene match: 6. The germline V gene encodes CDR1 SGHTA and CDR2 FQGNSA. The CDR3 has 17 amino acids. The full variable domain, completed using reference TRBV7-2 and TRBJ2-3, is GAGVSQSPSNKVTEKGKDVELRCDPISGHTALYWYRQSLGQGLEFLIYFQGNSAPDKSGLPSDRFSAERTGGSVSTLTIQRTQQEDSAVYLCASSLRTSGGITDTQYFGPGTRLTVL.

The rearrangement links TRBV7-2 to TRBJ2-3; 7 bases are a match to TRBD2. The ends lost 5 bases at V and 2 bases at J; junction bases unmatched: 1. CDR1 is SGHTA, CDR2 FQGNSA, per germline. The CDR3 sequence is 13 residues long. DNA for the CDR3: TGTGCCAGCAGCAGGGACTACACAGATACGCAGTATTTT. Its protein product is CASSRDYTDTQYF.